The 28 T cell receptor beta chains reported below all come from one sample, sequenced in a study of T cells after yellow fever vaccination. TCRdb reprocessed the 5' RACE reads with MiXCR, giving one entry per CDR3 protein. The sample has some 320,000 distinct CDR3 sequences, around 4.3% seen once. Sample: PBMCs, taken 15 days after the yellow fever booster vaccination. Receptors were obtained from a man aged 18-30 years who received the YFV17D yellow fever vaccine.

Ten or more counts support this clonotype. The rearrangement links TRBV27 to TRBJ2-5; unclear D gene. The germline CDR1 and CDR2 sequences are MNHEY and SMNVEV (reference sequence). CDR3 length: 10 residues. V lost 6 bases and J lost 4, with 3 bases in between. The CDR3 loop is CASSPETQYF. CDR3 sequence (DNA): TGTGCCAGCAGCCCAGAGACCCAGTACTTC.

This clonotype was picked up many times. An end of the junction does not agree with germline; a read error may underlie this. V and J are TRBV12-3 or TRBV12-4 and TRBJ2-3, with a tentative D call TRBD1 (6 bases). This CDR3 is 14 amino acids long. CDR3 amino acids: CASSPTVPGDTPHF. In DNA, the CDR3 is TGTGCCAGCAGTCCCACCGTCCCCGGGGACACCCCACATTTT.

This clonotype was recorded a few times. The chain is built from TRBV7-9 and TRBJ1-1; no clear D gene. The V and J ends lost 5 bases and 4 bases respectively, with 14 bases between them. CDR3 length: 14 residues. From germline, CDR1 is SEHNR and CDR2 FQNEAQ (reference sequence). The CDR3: CASSAGRVGTEAFF. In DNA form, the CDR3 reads TGTGCCAGCAGCGCCGGTAGGGTGGGCACTGAAGCTTTCTTT. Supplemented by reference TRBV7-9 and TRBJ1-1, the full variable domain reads DTGVSQNPRHKITKRGQNVTFRCDPISEHNRLYWYRQTLGQGPEFLTYFQNEAQLEKSRLLSDRFSAERPKGSFSTLEIQRTEQGDSAMYLCASSAGRVGTEAFFGQGTRLTVV.

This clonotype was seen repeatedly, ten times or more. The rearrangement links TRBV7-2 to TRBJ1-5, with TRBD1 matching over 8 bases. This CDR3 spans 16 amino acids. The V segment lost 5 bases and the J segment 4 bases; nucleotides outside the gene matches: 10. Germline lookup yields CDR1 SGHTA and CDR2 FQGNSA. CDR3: CASSLPGQVSNQPQHF. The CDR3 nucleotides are TGTGCCAGCAGCCTCCCGGGACAGGTATCTAATCAGCCCCAGCATTTT.

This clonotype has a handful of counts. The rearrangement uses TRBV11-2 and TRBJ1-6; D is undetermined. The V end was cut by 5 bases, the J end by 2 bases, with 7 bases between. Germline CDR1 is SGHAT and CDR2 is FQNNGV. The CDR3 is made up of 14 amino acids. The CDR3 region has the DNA TGTGCCAGCAGCAAAAGCACCTATAATTCACCCCTCCACTTT. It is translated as CASSKSTYNSPLHF.

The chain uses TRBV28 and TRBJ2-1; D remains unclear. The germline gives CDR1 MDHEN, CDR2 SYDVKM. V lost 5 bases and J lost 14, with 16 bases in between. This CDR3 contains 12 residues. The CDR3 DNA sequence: TGTGCCAGCAGTGCCCACTTGACCCGAGAGTTCTTC. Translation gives CASSAHLTREFF. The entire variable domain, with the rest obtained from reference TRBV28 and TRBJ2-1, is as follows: DVKVTQSSRYLVKRTGEKVFLECVQDMDHENMFWYRQDPGLGLRLIYFSYDVKMKEKGDIPEGYSVSREKKERFSLILESASTNQTSMYLCASSAHLTREFFGPGTRLTVL.

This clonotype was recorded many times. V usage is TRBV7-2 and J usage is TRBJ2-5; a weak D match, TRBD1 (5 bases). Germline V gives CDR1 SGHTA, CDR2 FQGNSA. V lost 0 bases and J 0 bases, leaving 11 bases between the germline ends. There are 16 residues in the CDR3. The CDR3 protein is CASSLAKGLDQETQYF. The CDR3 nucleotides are TGTGCCAGCAGCTTAGCGAAGGGGCTGGACCAAGAGACCCAGTACTTC.

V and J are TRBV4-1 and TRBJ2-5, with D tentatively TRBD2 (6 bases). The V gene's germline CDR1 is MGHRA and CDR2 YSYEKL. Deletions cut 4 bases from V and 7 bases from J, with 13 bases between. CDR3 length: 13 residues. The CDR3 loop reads CASSRPGVGTQYF. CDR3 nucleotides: TGCGCCAGCAGCCGCCCGGGGGTAGGGACCCAGTACTTC.

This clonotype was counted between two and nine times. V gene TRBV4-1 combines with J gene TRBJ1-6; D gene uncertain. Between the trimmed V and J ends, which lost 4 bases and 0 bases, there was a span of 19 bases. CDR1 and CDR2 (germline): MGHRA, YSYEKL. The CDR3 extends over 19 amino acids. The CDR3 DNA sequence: TGCGCCAGCAGCCTAGGGAGTCGGTCCCGCAACTCCTATAATTCACCCCTCCACTTT. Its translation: CASSLGSRSRNSYNSPLHF.

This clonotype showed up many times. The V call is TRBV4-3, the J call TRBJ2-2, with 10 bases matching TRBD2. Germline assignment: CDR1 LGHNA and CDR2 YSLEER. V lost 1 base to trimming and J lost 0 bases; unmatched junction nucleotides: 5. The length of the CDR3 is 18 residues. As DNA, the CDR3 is TGCGCCAGCAGCCAAGCCCTAGCGGGGGCCTCGAACACCGGGGAGCTGTTTTTT. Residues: CASSQALAGASNTGELFF.

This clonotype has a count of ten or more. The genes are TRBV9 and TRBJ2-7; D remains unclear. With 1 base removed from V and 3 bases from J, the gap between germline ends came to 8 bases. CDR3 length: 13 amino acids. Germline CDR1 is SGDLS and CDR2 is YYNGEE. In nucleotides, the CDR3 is TGTGCCAGCAGCGTATCGTCGAACTACGAGCAGTACTTC. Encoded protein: CASSVSSNYEQYF.

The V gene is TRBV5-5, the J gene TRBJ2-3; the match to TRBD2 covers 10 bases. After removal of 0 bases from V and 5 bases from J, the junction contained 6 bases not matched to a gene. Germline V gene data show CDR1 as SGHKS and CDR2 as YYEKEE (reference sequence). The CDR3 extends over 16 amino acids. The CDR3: CASSLGSSGGVDTQYF. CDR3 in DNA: TGTGCCAGCAGCTTGGGGTCTAGCGGGGGTGTAGATACGCAGTATTTT.

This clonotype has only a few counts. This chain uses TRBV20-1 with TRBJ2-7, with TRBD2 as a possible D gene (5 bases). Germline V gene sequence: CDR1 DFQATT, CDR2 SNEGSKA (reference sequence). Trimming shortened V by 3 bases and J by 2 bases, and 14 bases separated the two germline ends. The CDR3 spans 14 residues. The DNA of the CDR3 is TGCAGTGCTAGTTTCACTAGGCTCACCTACGAGCAGTACGTC. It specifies CSASFTRLTYEQYV.

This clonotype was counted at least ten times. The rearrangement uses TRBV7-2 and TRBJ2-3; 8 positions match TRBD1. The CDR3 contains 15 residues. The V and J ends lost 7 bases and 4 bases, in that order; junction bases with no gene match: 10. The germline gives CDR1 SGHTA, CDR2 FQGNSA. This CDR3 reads CASTEQGVGADTQYF. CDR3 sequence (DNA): TGTGCCAGCACCGAACAGGGGGTTGGGGCAGATACGCAGTATTTT.

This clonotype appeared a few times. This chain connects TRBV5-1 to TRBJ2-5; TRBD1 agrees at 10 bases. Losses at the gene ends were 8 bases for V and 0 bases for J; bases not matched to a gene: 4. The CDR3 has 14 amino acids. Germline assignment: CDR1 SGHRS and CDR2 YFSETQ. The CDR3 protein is CASSGQGYQETQYF. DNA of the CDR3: TGCGCCAGTTCGGGACAGGGGTACCAAGAGACCCAGTACTTC.

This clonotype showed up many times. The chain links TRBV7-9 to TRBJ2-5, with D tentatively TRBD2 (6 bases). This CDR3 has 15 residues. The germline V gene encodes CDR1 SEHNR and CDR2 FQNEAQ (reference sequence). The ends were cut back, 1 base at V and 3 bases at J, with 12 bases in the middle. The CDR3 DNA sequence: TGTGCCAGCAGCTTAGAGCGGGCCGGGAAAGAGACCCAGTACTTC. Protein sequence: CASSLERAGKETQYF.

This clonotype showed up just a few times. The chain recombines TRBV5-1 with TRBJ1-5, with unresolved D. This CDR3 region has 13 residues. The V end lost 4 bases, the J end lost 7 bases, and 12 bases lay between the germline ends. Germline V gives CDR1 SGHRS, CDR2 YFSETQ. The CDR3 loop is CASSLDANQPQHF. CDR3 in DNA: TGCGCCAGCAGCCTGGACGCAAACCAGCCCCAGCATTTT.

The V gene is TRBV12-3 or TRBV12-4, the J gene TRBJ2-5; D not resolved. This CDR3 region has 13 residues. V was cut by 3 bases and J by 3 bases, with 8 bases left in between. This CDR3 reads CASSLFKEETQYF. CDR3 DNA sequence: TGTGCCAGCAGTTTGTTTAAGGAAGAGACCCAGTACTTC.

As DNA, the CDR3 is TGCGCCAGCAGCTTGGCGGGGGGACTAGCAGTTGAGCAGTTCTTC. Translation: CASSLAGGLAVEQFF. The V and J genes are TRBV5-1 and TRBJ2-1; 9 bases are shared with TRBD2. From germline, CDR1 is SGHRS and CDR2 YFSETQ. The trim removed 0 bases at V and 9 bases at J, leaving 7 bases unmatched. This CDR3 has 15 amino acids.

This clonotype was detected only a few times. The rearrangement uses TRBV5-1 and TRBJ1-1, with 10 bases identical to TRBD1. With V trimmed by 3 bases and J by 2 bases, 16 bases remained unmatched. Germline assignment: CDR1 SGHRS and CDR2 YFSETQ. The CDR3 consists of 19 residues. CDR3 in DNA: TGCGCCAGCAGCTACGACAGGGGGCGAGGAATGTGGATAAACACTGAAGCTTTCTTT. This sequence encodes CASSYDRGRGMWINTEAFF.

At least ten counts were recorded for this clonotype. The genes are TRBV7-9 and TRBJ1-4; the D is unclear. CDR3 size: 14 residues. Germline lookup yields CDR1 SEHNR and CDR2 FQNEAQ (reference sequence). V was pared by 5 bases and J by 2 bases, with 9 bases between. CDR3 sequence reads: CASSRENTNEKLFF. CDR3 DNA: TGTGCCAGCAGCCGTGAGAATACTAATGAAAAACTGTTTTTT. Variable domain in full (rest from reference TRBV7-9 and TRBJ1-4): DTGVSQNPRHKITKRGQNVTFRCDPISEHNRLYWYRQTLGQGPEFLTYFQNEAQLEKSRLLSDRFSAERPKGSFSTLEIQRTEQGDSAMYLCASSRENTNEKLFFGSGTQLSVL.

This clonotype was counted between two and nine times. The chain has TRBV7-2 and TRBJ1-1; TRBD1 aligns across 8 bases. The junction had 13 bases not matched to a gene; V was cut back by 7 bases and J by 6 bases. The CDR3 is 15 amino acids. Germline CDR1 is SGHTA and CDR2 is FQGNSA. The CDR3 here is CASIEVQGAGSEAFF. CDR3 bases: TGTGCCAGCATCGAGGTTCAGGGGGCGGGATCTGAAGCTTTCTTT.

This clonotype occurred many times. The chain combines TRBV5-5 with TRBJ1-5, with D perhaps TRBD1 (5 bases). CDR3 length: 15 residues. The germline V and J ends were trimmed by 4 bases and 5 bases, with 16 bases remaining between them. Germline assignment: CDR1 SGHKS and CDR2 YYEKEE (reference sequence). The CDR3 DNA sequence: TGTGCCAGCAGCCGGAATCCGCGGGGGGATCAGCCCCAGCATTTT. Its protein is CASSRNPRGDQPQHF.

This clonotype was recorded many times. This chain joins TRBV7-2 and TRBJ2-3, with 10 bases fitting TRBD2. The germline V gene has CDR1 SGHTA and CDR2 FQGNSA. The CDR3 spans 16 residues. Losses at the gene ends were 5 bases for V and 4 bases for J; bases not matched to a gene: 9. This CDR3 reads CASSQSGGASADTQYF. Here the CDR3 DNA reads TGTGCCAGCAGCCAGAGCGGGGGGGCCAGCGCAGATACGCAGTATTTT.

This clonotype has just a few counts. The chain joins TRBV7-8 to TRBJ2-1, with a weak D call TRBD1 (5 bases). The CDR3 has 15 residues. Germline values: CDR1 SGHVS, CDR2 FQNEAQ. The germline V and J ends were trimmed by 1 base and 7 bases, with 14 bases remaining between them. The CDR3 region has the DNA TGTGCCAGCAGCTTAGTTGGGGCCGTCTTGAATGAGCAGTTCTTC. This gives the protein CASSLVGAVLNEQFF. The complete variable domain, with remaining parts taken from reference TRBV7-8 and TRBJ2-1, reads GAGVSQSPRYKVAKRGQDVALRCDPISGHVSLFWYQQALGQGPEFLTYFQNEAQLDKSGLPSDRFFAERPEGSVSTLKIQRTQQEDSAVYLCASSLVGAVLNEQFFGPGTRLTVL.

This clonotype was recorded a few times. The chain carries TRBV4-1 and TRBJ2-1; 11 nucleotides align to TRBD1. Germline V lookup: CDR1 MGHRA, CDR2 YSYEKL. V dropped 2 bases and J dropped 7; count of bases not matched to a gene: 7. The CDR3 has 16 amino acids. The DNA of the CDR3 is TGCGCCAGCAGCCAACTAGGACAGGGGGCGAGAAATGAGCAGTTCTTC. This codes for CASSQLGQGARNEQFF.

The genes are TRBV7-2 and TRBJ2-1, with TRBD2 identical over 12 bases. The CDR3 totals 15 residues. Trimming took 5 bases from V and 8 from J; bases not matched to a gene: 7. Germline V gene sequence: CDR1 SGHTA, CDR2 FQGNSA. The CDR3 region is CASSRLAGGRDEQFF. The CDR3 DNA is TGTGCCAGCAGCCGGCTAGCGGGGGGGCGGGATGAGCAGTTCTTC. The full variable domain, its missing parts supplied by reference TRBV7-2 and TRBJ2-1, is GAGVSQSPSNKVTEKGKDVELRCDPISGHTALYWYRQSLGQGLEFLIYFQGNSAPDKSGLPSDRFSAERTGGSVSTLTIQRTQQEDSAVYLCASSRLAGGRDEQFFGPGTRLTVL.

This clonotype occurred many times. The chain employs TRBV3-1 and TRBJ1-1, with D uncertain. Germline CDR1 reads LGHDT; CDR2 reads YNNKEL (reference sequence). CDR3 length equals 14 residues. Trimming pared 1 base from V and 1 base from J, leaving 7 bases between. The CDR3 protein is CASSQGGWNTEAFF. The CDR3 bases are TGTGCCAGCAGCCAAGGAGGGTGGAACACTGAAGCTTTCTTT.